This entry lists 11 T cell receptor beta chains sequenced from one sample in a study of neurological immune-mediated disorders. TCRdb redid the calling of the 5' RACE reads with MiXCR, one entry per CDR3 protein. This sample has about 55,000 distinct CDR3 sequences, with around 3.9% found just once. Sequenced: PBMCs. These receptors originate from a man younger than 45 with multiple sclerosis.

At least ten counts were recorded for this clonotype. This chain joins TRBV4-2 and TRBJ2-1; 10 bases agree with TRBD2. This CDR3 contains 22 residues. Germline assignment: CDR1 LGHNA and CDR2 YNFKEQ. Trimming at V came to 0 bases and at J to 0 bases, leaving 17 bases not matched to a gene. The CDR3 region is CASSQDVPRGSGGSRSYNEQFF. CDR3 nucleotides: TGTGCCAGCAGCCAAGATGTACCTCGTGGTAGCGGGGGGTCCCGCTCCTACAATGAGCAGTTCTTC.

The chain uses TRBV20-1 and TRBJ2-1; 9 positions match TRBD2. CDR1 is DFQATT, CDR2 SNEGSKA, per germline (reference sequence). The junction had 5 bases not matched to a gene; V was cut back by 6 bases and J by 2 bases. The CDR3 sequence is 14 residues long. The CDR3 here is CSAVAGETYNEQFF. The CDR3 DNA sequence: TGCAGTGCCGTAGCGGGAGAAACCTACAATGAGCAGTTCTTC.

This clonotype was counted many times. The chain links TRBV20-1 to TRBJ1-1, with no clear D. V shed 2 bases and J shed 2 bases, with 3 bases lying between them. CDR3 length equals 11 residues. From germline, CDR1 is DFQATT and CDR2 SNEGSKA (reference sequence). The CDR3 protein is CSARRNTEAFF. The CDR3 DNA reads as TGCAGTGCTAGAAGAAACACTGAAGCTTTCTTT.

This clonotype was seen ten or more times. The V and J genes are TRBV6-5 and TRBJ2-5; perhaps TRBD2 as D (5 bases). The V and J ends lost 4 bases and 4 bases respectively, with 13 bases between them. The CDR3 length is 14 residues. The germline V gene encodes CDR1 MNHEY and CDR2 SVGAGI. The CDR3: CASSSGTPTETQYF. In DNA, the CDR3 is TGTGCCAGCAGTTCGGGAACACCTACAGAGACCCAGTACTTC.

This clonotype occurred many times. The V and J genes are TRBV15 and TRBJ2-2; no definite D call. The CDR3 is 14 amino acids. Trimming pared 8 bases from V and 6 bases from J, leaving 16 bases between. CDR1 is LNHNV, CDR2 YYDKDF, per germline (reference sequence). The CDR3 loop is CATRADRFAGELFF. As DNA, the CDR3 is TGTGCCACCCGGGCTGACCGATTCGCCGGGGAGCTGTTTTTT.

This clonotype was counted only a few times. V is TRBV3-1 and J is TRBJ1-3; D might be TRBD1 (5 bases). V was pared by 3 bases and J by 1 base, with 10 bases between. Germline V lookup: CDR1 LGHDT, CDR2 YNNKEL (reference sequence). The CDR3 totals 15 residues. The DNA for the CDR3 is TGTGCCAGCAGCCAGGGCAGGGTATCTGGAAACACCATATATTTT. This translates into CASSQGRVSGNTIYF.

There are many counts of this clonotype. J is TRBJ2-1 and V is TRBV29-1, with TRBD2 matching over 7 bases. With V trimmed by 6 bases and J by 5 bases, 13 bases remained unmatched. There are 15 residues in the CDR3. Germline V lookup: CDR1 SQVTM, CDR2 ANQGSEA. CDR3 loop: CSVGGRSRPDNEQFF. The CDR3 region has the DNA TGCAGCGTGGGGGGGAGGTCCCGACCGGACAATGAGCAGTTCTTC.

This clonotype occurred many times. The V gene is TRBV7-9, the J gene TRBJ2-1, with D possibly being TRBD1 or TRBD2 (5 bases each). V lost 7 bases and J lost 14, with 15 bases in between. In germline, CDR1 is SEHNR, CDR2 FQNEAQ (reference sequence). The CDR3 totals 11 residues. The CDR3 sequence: CASTRGKVKFF. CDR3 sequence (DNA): TGTGCCAGCACACGGGGCAAGGTCAAGTTCTTC. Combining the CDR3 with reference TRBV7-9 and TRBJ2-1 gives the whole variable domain DTGVSQNPRHKITKRGQNVTFRCDPISEHNRLYWYRQTLGQGPEFLTYFQNEAQLEKSRLLSDRFSAERPKGSFSTLEIQRTEQGDSAMYLCASTRGKVKFFGPGTRLTVL.

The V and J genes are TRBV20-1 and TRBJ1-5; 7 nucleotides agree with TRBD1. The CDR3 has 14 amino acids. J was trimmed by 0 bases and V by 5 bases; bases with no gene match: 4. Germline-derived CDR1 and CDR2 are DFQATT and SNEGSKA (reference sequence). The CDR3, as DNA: TGCAGTGCTTGCACAGGGGATAGCAATCAGCCCCAGCATTTT. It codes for CSACTGDSNQPQHF.

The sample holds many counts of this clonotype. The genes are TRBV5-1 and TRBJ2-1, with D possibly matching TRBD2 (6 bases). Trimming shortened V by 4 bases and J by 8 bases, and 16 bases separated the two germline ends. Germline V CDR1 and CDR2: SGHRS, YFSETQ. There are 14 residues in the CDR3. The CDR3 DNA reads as TGCGCCAGCAGCCATGGTGGCGGGATTTATGAGCAGTTCTTC. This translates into CASSHGGGIYEQFF.

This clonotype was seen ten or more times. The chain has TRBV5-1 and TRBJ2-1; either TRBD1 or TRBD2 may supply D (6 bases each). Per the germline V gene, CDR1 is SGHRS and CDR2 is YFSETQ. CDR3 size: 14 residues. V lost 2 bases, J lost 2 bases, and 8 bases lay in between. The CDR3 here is CASSFRGPYNEQFF. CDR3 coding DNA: TGCGCCAGCAGCTTTCGGGGGCCCTACAATGAGCAGTTCTTC.